This T cell receptor (beta chain) originates from a study of shared clonotypes between healthy human individuals. Note on this clone: Other DNA sequences in this sample translate to the same CDR3.

The table came from immunoSEQ multiplex PCR; TCRdb's copy has only in-frame clones and leaves some out. The table lists under 600,000 clones, about 79% of them singletons. The CDR3 consists of 12 residues. V lost 1 base to trimming and J lost 5 bases, with 2 bases between them. CDR1 is KGHSH, CDR2 LQKENI, per germline. All donors were Caucasian adults living in Nashville, Tennessee. The clonotype was recovered from a middle-aged woman in good health. Some clones in this sample may be carry-over from other donors' samples. The chain has TRBV18 and TRBJ2-2; no firm D call. Material: PBMCs. CDR3 in amino acids: CASSPRTGELFF. CDR3 sequence (DNA): TGTGCCAGCTCACCACGGACCGGGGAGCTGTTTTTT. Combining the CDR3 with reference TRBV18 and TRBJ2-2 gives the whole variable domain NAGVMQNPRHLVRRRGQEARLRCSPMKGHSHVYWYRQLPEEGLKFMVYLQKENIIDESGMPKERFSAEFPKEGPSILRIQQVVRGDSAAYFCASSPRTGELFFGEGSRLTVL.